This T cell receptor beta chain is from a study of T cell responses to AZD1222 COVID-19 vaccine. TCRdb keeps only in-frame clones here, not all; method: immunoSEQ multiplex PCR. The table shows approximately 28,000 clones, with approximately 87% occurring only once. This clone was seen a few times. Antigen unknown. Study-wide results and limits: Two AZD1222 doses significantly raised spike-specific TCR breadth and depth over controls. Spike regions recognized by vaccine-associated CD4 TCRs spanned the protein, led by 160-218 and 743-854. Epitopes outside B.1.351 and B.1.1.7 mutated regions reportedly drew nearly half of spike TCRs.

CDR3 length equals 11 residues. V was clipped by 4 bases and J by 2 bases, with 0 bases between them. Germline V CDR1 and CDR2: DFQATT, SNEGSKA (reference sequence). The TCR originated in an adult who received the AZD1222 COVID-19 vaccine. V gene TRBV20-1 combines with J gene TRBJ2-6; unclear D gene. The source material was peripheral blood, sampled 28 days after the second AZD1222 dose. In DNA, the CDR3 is TGCAGTGCTACTGGGGCCAACGTCCTGACTTTC. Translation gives CSATGANVLTF.